The subject of this entry is one T cell receptor (beta chain). No antigen is known for it. The data belong to a study of post-analysis software for immune sequencing data. Overall study context: The patients showed relapsing-remitting, secondary progressive and progressive-relapsing multiple sclerosis courses.

Study-wide results and limits: Normalized Chao1 diversity was significantly reduced in patients versus controls. Clustering by F measure revealed strong co-clustering among samples prepared together in one batch. Higher frequency in patients than in controls was seen for roughly five TRBV segments, with TRBV5-6, TRBV5-1 and TRBV20-1 among them.

Built from TCR beta cDNA, the libraries had unique molecular identifiers in them. TCRdb reprocessed the PCR reads via MiXCR and lists one record per CDR3 protein. This sample has some 890,000 distinct CDR3 sequences, with about 57% found just once. The CDR3 is 14 residues long. V was shortened by 7 bases and J by 10 bases, with 25 bases between the two germline ends. CDR1 and CDR2 from the germline V gene are SQVTM and ANQGSEA. What was sequenced was blood. The TCR comes from a girl aged 10 to 17 with multiple sclerosis. The rearrangement joins TRBV29-1 to TRBJ1-1, with D possibly TRBD1 on 6 matching bases. CDR3 nucleotides: TGCAGCGCCCCCCTACAGGGCAGTCCCTTAGGAGCTTTCTTT. Encoded protein: CSAPLQGSPLGAFF.